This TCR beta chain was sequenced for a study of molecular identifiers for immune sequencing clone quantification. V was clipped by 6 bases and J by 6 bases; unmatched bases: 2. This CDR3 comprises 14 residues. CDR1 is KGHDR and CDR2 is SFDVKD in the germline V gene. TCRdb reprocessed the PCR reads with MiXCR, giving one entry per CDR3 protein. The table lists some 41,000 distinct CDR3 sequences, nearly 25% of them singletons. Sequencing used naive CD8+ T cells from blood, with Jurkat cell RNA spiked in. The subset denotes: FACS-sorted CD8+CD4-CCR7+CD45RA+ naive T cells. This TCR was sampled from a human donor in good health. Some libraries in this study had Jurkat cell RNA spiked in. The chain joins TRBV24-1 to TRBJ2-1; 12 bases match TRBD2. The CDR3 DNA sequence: TGTGCCACCAGTACTAGCGGGGGGCTCAATGAGCAGTTCTTC. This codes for CATSTSGGLNEQFF.